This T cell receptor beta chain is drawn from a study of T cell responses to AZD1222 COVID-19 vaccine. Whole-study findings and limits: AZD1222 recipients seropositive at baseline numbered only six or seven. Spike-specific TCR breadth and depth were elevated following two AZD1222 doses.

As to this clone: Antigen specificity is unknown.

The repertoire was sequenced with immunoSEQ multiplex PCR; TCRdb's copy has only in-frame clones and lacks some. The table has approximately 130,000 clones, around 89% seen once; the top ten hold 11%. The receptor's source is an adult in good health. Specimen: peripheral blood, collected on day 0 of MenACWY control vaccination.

The CDR3 region has the DNA TGTGCCAGCAGCGTAGAAGCCAGGAGGCCCACTGAAGCTTTCTTT. The encoded protein is CASSVEARRPTEAFF. V and J are TRBV9 and TRBJ1-1; D is uncertain. Trimming shortened V by 0 bases and J by 4 bases, and 13 bases separated the two germline ends. The CDR3 is 15 residues long. Germline assignment: CDR1 SGDLS and CDR2 YYNGEE.